One and the same sample provided the 29 T cell receptor beta chains below, sequenced in a study of CD8+CD57+ T cells in acquired aplastic anemia. Sequencing was done on patients that had shown CD8+CD57+ cell expansion by flow cytometry. Genomic DNA acted as the template from which TCR beta VDJ combination and CDR3 sequence profiling were carried out. TCRdb itself ran the reads through MiXCR, one entry per CDR3 protein. The sample includes some 200,000 distinct CDR3 sequences, approximately 52% of them seen just once. The sample was sorted CD4+, CD8+, or CD8+CD57+ T cells (not recorded which) from PBMCs. The receptor source for this set is a human donor with aplastic anemia.

This chain uses TRBV10-2 with TRBJ2-3, with 8 bases aligning to TRBD2. The CDR3 runs to 17 residues. Trimming at V came to 7 bases and at J to 1 base, leaving 13 bases not matched to a gene. The germline V gene has CDR1 WSHSY and CDR2 SAAADI. CDR3 nucleotides: TGCGCCAGCACCTCTCCCGGGACTAGGAGTGGCACAGATACGCAGTATTTT. Its protein product is CASTSPGTRSGTDTQYF.

V usage is TRBV29-1 and J usage is TRBJ1-1, with D unresolved. The V gene lost 7 bases and the J gene lost 2 bases, with 8 bases spanning the gap. Per the germline V gene, CDR1 is SQVTM and CDR2 is ANQGSEA. This CDR3 comprises 11 residues. The CDR3 nucleotides are TGCAGCGGGGAAGTTAACACTGAAGCTTTCTTT. It is translated as CSGEVNTEAFF.

V and J are TRBV15 and TRBJ2-1; no clear D gene. This CDR3 contains 16 residues. V was trimmed by 0 bases and J by 0 bases, leaving 9 bases between them. CDR1 is LNHNV, CDR2 YYDKDF, per germline (reference sequence). CDR3 loop: CATSRDLLGSYNEQFF. For the CDR3, the DNA is TGTGCCACCAGCAGAGATCTTCTGGGCTCCTACAATGAGCAGTTCTTC.

The rearrangement joins TRBV9 to TRBJ2-7; 9 nucleotides line up with TRBD2. The CDR3 length is 15 residues. CDR1 is SGDLS and CDR2 is YYNGEE in the germline V gene. V trimming: 2 bases; J trimming: 2 bases; junction bases outside the gene matches: 5. CDR3 protein: CASSVSGTSPYEQYF. The CDR3 DNA sequence: TGTGCCAGCAGCGTGTCCGGGACTAGCCCCTACGAGCAGTACTTC.

V usage is TRBV7-9 and J usage is TRBJ1-2; TRBD1 matches 11 bases. CDR3 length equals 13 residues. V lost 5 bases to trimming and J lost 6 bases; unmatched junction nucleotides: 2. Germline V CDR1 and CDR2: SEHNR, FQNEAQ (reference sequence). The CDR3 DNA follows: TGTGCCAGCAGCGCGGACAGGGGGCATGGCTACACCTTC. This translates into CASSADRGHGYTF. Using reference TRBV7-9 and TRBJ1-2 for the parts outside the CDR3, the full variable domain is DTGVSQNPRHKITKRGQNVTFRCDPISEHNRLYWYRQTLGQGPEFLTYFQNEAQLEKSRLLSDRFSAERPKGSFSTLEIQRTEQGDSAMYLCASSADRGHGYTFGSGTRLTVV.

The chain combines TRBV29-1 with TRBJ2-6, with D unclear. The CDR3 extends over 14 amino acids. Germline assignment: CDR1 SQVTM and CDR2 ANQGSEA. The V end lost 4 bases, the J end lost 1 base, and 8 bases lay between the germline ends. For the CDR3, the DNA is TGCAGCGTTGGTAAAGGGTCTGGGGCCAACGTCCTGACTTTC. This codes for CSVGKGSGANVLTF.

Ten or more counts support this clonotype. The V gene is TRBV7-6, the J gene TRBJ1-4, with TRBD1 identical over 8 bases. The germline V gene encodes CDR1 SGHVS and CDR2 FNYEAQ. V was clipped by 5 bases and J by 8 bases; unmatched bases: 13. CDR3 length: 16 residues. DNA for the CDR3: TGTGCCAGCAGCCTCGGAGGGCAGGGGGCTAGAGAAAAACTGTTTTTT. Its translation: CASSLGGQGAREKLFF. The full variable domain, in which reference TRBV7-6 and TRBJ1-4 provide the parts outside the CDR3, is GAGVSQSPRYKVTKRGQDVALRCDPISGHVSLYWYRQALGQGPEFLTYFNYEAQQDKSGLPNDRFSAERPEGSISTLTIQRTEQRDSAMYRCASSLGGQGAREKLFFGSGTQLSVL.

This sequence joins TRBV3-1 and TRBJ2-2, with TRBD2 as a possible D gene (5 bases). Trimming left V 4 bases short and J 7 bases short, with 16 bases between. This CDR3 has 15 residues. The germline gives CDR1 LGHDT, CDR2 YNNKEL (reference sequence). CDR3 residues: CASSPRGSASGELFF. The CDR3 DNA is TGTGCCAGCAGCCCTCGGGGTAGCGCCAGCGGGGAGCTGTTTTTT.

This clonotype has more than one count but fewer than ten. The J gene is TRBJ1-5, the V gene TRBV27, with D possibly being TRBD1 (5 bases). This CDR3 is 16 amino acids long. Trimming left V 5 bases short and J 5 bases short, with 19 bases between. CDR1 MNHEY and CDR2 SMNVEV come from the germline V gene (reference sequence). The CDR3 reads CASSPQQGPSDQPQHF. The CDR3 DNA sequence: TGTGCCAGCAGTCCGCAGCAGGGACCCAGTGATCAGCCCCAGCATTTT.

V and J are TRBV2 and TRBJ2-3, with 8 bases identical to TRBD1. The trim removed 7 bases at V and 7 bases at J, leaving 10 bases unmatched. The CDR3 runs 14 residues. Looked up from germline, CDR1 is SNHLY and CDR2 is FYNNEI. CDR3 DNA sequence: TGTGCCAGCAACAGTGGCCAGGGGGCTTATACGCAGTATTTT. It encodes CASNSGQGAYTQYF.

V and J are TRBV10-3 and TRBJ2-1, with 8 bases lining up with TRBD1. The CDR3 is made up of 15 amino acids. Germline-derived CDR1 and CDR2 are ENHRY and SYGVKD. V was clipped by 3 bases and J by 7 bases; unmatched bases: 8. CDR3 protein: CAISDDTGGKNEQFF. CDR3 in DNA: TGTGCCATCAGTGATGACACAGGGGGTAAAAATGAGCAGTTCTTC.

This clonotype was recorded at least ten times. The genes are TRBV7-8 and TRBJ1-2; no definite D call. The CDR3 extends over 13 amino acids. CDR1 is SGHVS, CDR2 FQNEAQ, per germline. V lost 1 base to trimming and J lost 12 bases, with 15 bases between them. The CDR3 here is CASSLGVRELNTF. CDR3 DNA sequence: TGTGCCAGCAGCTTAGGTGTTAGGGAATTGAACACCTTC.

The chain has TRBV11-2 and TRBJ2-1; 9 bases line up with TRBD2. The J segment lost 9 bases and the V segment lost 4 bases, leaving 13 bases of the junction unmatched. From germline, CDR1 is SGHAT and CDR2 FQNNGV. The length of the CDR3 is 16 residues. This CDR3 reads CASSSGRGAGGGEQFF. Here the CDR3 DNA reads TGTGCCAGCAGCTCCGGACGGGGAGCGGGGGGAGGTGAGCAGTTCTTC.

The chain couples TRBV6-1 to TRBJ2-5; 8 positions match TRBD2. CDR1 is MNHNS and CDR2 is SASEGT in the germline V gene. V lost 10 bases to trimming and J lost 8 bases; unmatched junction nucleotides: 12. The CDR3 runs 13 residues. Here the CDR3 reads CATFRAGATTQYF. CDR3 DNA: TGTGCCACCTTCAGAGCGGGAGCTACTACCCAGTACTTC.

V usage is TRBV5-8 and J usage is TRBJ2-5; 8 positions agree with TRBD1. V gave up 4 bases and J gave up 12 bases; unmatched junction bases: 8. Germline CDR1 is SGHTS and CDR2 is YDEGEE. The CDR3 spans 12 residues. Here the CDR3 reads CASSQGAGGKYF. CDR3 nucleotide sequence: TGTGCCAGCAGCCAGGGGGCAGGGGGCAAGTACTTC.

In the case of this clonotype: A much larger clonotype is one base distant, so this may be a read error. Given the absence of the conserved phenylalanine or tryptophan at the CDR3 end, a read error is likely. The gene calls are TRBV2 and TRBJ2-7; D uncertain. Trimming removed 3 bases at V and 3 bases at J, with 3 bases between. This CDR3 is 11 amino acids long. CDR1 SNHLY and CDR2 FYNNEI come from the germline V gene. The CDR3 spells CASSDFYEQYL. The CDR3 nucleotides read TGTGCCAGCAGTGATTTCTACGAGCAGTACCTC.

This clonotype has just one count. Possible read error: a much larger clone is one base away. The chain is built from TRBV7-8 and TRBJ2-7; 7 nucleotides align to TRBD2. The V gene's germline CDR1 is SGHVS and CDR2 FQNEAQ. J gave up 3 bases and V 4 bases, and 6 bases lay outside the gene matches. This CDR3 contains 14 residues. CDR3 DNA: TGTGCCAGCAGCTCAAGCCTAGCGGACTACGAGCAGTACTTC. As protein: CASSSSLADYEQYF.

This clonotype was recorded at least ten times. The DNA for the CDR3 is TGTGCCAGCAGCGCACCAAGGGAGACAGATACGCAGTATTTT. It encodes CASSAPRETDTQYF. The chain links TRBV5-4 to TRBJ2-3; possibly TRBD2 for D (5 bases). The CDR3 spans 14 residues. The germline gives CDR1 SGHNT, CDR2 YYREEE (reference sequence). V lost 4 bases and J lost 3, with 12 bases in between.

V usage is TRBV7-2 and J usage is TRBJ2-5; D not certain. This CDR3 is built from 13 residues. The V end was cut by 4 bases, the J end by 5 bases, with 11 bases between. Germline CDR1 and CDR2: SGHTA and FQGNSA. The CDR3 is CASSSPAQETQYF. The DNA of the CDR3 is TGTGCCAGCAGCTCCCCTGCACAGGAGACCCAGTACTTC.

V and J are TRBV29-1 and TRBJ1-5, with 9 nucleotides matching TRBD1. This CDR3 has 14 amino acids. Germline V gene sequence: CDR1 SQVTM, CDR2 ANQGSEA. The junction had 4 bases not matched to a gene; V was cut back by 0 bases and J by 7 bases. CDR3 in DNA: TGCAGCGTTGAAGAGGGGGGACAGGGACAGCCCCAGCATTTT. Translation: CSVEEGGQGQPQHF. Full variable domain (outside the CDR3, taken from reference TRBV29-1 and TRBJ1-5): SAVISQKPSRDICQRGTSLTIQCQVDSQVTMMFWYRQQPGQSLTLIATANQGSEATYESGFVIDKFPISRPNLTFSTLTVSNMSPEDSSIYLCSVEEGGQGQPQHFGDGTRLSIL.

This clonotype was found many times. V gene TRBV12-3 or TRBV12-4 combines with J gene TRBJ1-1, with a possible D match to TRBD1 (6 bases). The ends were cut back, 6 bases at V and 5 bases at J, with 16 bases in the middle. The CDR3 has 14 amino acids. The CDR3 is CASRIQGGSTEAFF. The CDR3 bases are TGTGCCAGCAGGATACAGGGAGGAAGTACTGAAGCTTTCTTT.

This clonotype was observed a single time. The chain combines TRBV15 with TRBJ2-7; 7 positions agree with TRBD2. V shed 1 base and J 3 bases; nucleotides not matched to a gene: 6. The germline V gene encodes CDR1 LNHNV and CDR2 YYDKDF (reference sequence). The CDR3 contains 15 residues. The CDR3 spells CATSRVTSRDYEQYF. The DNA of the CDR3 is TGTGCCACCAGCAGAGTGACTAGCAGGGACTACGAGCAGTACTTC.

At least ten counts were recorded for this clonotype. This chain uses TRBV5-5 with TRBJ2-7; the D is unclear. V was trimmed by 4 bases and J by 5 bases, leaving 13 bases between them. Germline loops: CDR1 SGHKS, CDR2 YYEKEE (reference sequence). The CDR3 consists of 13 residues. CDR3 nucleotides: TGTGCCAGCAGCCATGGGTATACCAACGAGCAGTACTTC. This codes for CASSHGYTNEQYF. Full variable domain (outside the CDR3, taken from reference TRBV5-5 and TRBJ2-7): DAGVTQSPTHLIKTRGQQVTLRCSPISGHKSVSWYQQVLGQGPQFIFQYYEKEERGRGNFPDRFSARQFPNYSSELNVNALLLGDSALYLCASSHGYTNEQYFGPGTRLTVT.

This chain uses TRBV10-1 with TRBJ2-7, with D uncertain. CDR3 size: 13 residues. Trimming pared 2 bases from V and 4 bases from J, leaving 9 bases between. Germline loops: CDR1 WNHNN, CDR2 SYGVQD (reference sequence). The CDR3 here is CASSERRGYEQYF. Here the CDR3 DNA reads TGCGCCAGCAGTGAGCGGCGTGGGTACGAGCAGTACTTC.

V usage is TRBV6-5 and J usage is TRBJ1-5; D ambiguous. Germline values: CDR1 MNHEY, CDR2 SVGAGI. The V end lost 2 bases, the J end lost 0 bases, and 2 bases lay between the germline ends. This CDR3 region has 13 residues. DNA for the CDR3: TGTGCCAGCAGTTACAATAGCAATCAGCCCCAGCATTTT. Amino acid sequence: CASSYNSNQPQHF.

A word on this clonotype: Since no conserved phenylalanine or tryptophan closes the CDR3, a read error is the likely cause. This chain joins TRBV9 and TRBJ2-3, with 9 positions matching TRBD2. The CDR3 totals 17 residues. V was clipped by 4 bases and J by 5 bases; unmatched bases: 14. Germline V lookup: CDR1 SGDLS, CDR2 YYNGEE. CDR3 residues: CASSTRGGGGAGDTQYS. Written as DNA, the CDR3 is TGTGCCAGCAGCACCCGCGGTGGCGGGGGGGCAGGAGATACGCAGTATTCT.

The V call is TRBV4-3, the J call TRBJ2-7; D ambiguous. The CDR3 has 14 amino acids. Trimming left V 3 bases short and J 0 bases short, with 9 bases between. Germline V lookup: CDR1 LGHNA, CDR2 YSLEER. The CDR3 loop reads CASSQNSFSYEQYF. The CDR3 nucleotides read TGCGCCAGCAGCCAGAATTCTTTCTCCTACGAGCAGTACTTC.

The chain has TRBV20-1 and TRBJ2-2; 9 bases match TRBD1. Trimming at V came to 5 bases and at J to 0 bases, leaving 4 bases not matched to a gene. Germline-derived CDR1 and CDR2 are DFQATT and SNEGSKA (reference sequence). The CDR3 has 15 amino acids. The CDR3 coding sequence is TGCAGTGCTCCTACAGGGGGCGCGAACACCGGGGAGCTGTTTTTT. Its translation: CSAPTGGANTGELFF.

This clonotype was found once. A clone one base away is much larger, so this may be a read error. The J gene is TRBJ1-1, the V gene TRBV19, with a weak D call TRBD1 (5 bases). Per germline, CDR1 LNHDA and CDR2 SQIVND (reference sequence). Trimming took 9 bases from V and 6 from J, leaving 23 bases between them. This CDR3 is built from 15 residues. The CDR3 spells CASSYSGVGRAEAFF. For the CDR3, the DNA is TGTGCCAGCAGTTACTCGGGGGTTGGAAGGGCTGAAGCTTTCTTT. Looking up the rest from reference TRBV19 and TRBJ1-1 gives the full variable domain: DGGITQSPKYLFRKEGQNVTLSCEQNLNHDAMYWYRQDPGQGLRLIYYSQIVNDFQKGDIAEGYSVSREKKESFPLTVTSAQKNPTAFYLCASSYSGVGRAEAFFGQGTRLTVV.